Shown below are 32 T cell receptor beta chains from a single sample sequenced in a study of radiation and T cells in renal cell carcinoma. Specified time point: blood 4 weeks post-SBRT, at nephrectomy. The sample's treatment: 15 Gy SBRT to primary tumor, nephrectomy 4 weeks later. Produced via immunoSEQ multiplex PCR; TCRdb's table is partial and in-frame only. The sample lists roughly 170,000 clones; about 88% were seen once. Sequenced here: blood, sampled from a patient whose treatment included radiotherapy and nephrectomy. All receptors derive from a woman between 45 and 65 years old with renal cell carcinoma.

The chain combines TRBV6-5 with TRBJ2-3; TRBD2 might be the D (6 bases). V was clipped by 4 bases and J by 2 bases, with 10 bases between them. This CDR3 is built from 14 residues. Germline-derived CDR1 and CDR2 are MNHEY and SVGAGI. The CDR3 sequence is CASSLGLPTDTQYF. The CDR3 coding sequence is TGTGCCAGCAGTTTGGGACTCCCCACAGATACGCAGTATTTT.

J is TRBJ2-3 and V is TRBV7-9; D is unresolved. Trimming took 2 bases from V and 0 from J, leaving 12 bases between them. CDR3 length: 16 amino acids. Germline V gene sequence: CDR1 SEHNR, CDR2 FQNEAQ (reference sequence). In DNA form, the CDR3 reads TGTGCCAGCAGCTTATTAGGGCAGACTAGCACAGATACGCAGTATTTT. Translation gives CASSLLGQTSTDTQYF.

V usage is TRBV18 and J usage is TRBJ2-3; TRBD2 aligns across 8 bases. Germline V lookup: CDR1 KGHSH, CDR2 LQKENI. This CDR3 has 14 amino acids. Trimming took 3 bases from V and 14 from J; bases not matched to a gene: 13. The CDR3 reads CASSPETPGLDSYF. The CDR3 DNA follows: TGTGCCAGCTCACCCGAAACTCCGGGACTAGATTCGTATTTT. The full variable domain, rest sourced from reference TRBV18 and TRBJ2-3, is NAGVMQNPRHLVRRRGQEARLRCSPMKGHSHVYWYRQLPEEGLKFMVYLQKENIIDESGMPKERFSAEFPKEGPSILRIQQVVRGDSAAYFCASSPETPGLDSYFGPGTRLTVL.

The chain combines TRBV5-4 with TRBJ2-5; the D gene is possibly TRBD1 (5 bases). Germline lookup yields CDR1 SGHNT and CDR2 YYREEE (reference sequence). V was trimmed by 5 bases and J by 2 bases, leaving 13 bases between them. The CDR3 sequence is 14 residues long. The CDR3 DNA reads TGTGCCAGCAGTCTTGACAGACTTCAAGAGACCCAGTACTTC. Translation gives CASSLDRLQETQYF.

The rearrangement links TRBV7-2 to TRBJ1-2, with 9 bases identical to TRBD1. CDR1 SGHTA and CDR2 FQGNSA come from the germline V gene. This CDR3 contains 15 residues. With V trimmed by 7 bases and J by 5 bases, 11 bases remained unmatched. The CDR3 nucleotides are TGTGCCAGCATACTAACAGGGGGCGCATTATATGGCTACACCTTC. It is translated as CASILTGGALYGYTF. The entire variable domain, with the rest obtained from reference TRBV7-2 and TRBJ1-2, is as follows: GAGVSQSPSNKVTEKGKDVELRCDPISGHTALYWYRQSLGQGLEFLIYFQGNSAPDKSGLPSDRFSAERTGGSVSTLTIQRTQQEDSAVYLCASILTGGALYGYTFGSGTRLTVV.

The rearrangement uses TRBV6-1 and TRBJ2-2; D uncertain. V gave up 8 bases and J gave up 5 bases, with 9 bases separating them. The CDR3 is 12 amino acids. The germline gives CDR1 MNHNS, CDR2 SASEGT. CDR3 DNA sequence: TGTGCCAGCGGGTTTTGGACCGGGGAGCTGTTTTTT. Its protein product is CASGFWTGELFF.

The chain combines TRBV19 with TRBJ1-1; D gene unclear. Germline assignment: CDR1 LNHDA and CDR2 SQIVND (reference sequence). This CDR3 comprises 14 residues. Trimming removed 4 bases at V and 4 bases at J, with 13 bases between. CDR3 sequence reads: CASSRADDITEAFF. CDR3 DNA: TGTGCCAGTAGTAGGGCTGACGACATCACTGAAGCTTTCTTT. Complete variable domain (other parts from reference TRBV19 and TRBJ1-1): DGGITQSPKYLFRKEGQNVTLSCEQNLNHDAMYWYRQDPGQGLRLIYYSQIVNDFQKGDIAEGYSVSREKKESFPLTVTSAQKNPTAFYLCASSRADDITEAFFGQGTRLTVV.

Here the CDR3 DNA reads TGTGCCAGCTCACCACAACAGGGGGACGCTCCTAACTATGGCTACACCTTC. It translates to CASSPQQGDAPNYGYTF. J is TRBJ1-2 and V is TRBV18; TRBD1 matches 8 bases. Unmatched junction bases numbered 7, after V lost 1 base and J lost 0 bases. The CDR3 extends over 17 amino acids. Germline CDR1 reads KGHSH; CDR2 reads LQKENI.

The gene calls are TRBV6-6 and TRBJ1-5, with D possibly matching TRBD1 (6 bases). Germline assignment: CDR1 MNHNY and CDR2 SVGAGI (reference sequence). Trimming cost V 7 bases and J 1 base, with 17 bases left between them. This CDR3 comprises 16 residues. CDR3 region: CASTNGRGASNQPQHF. The CDR3, as DNA: TGTGCCAGCACCAACGGAAGGGGGGCCAGCAATCAGCCCCAGCATTTT.

The genes are TRBV18 and TRBJ1-4; possible D gene TRBD1, 5 bases. Germline CDR1 and CDR2: KGHSH and LQKENI. Trimming pared 1 base from V and 4 bases from J, leaving 13 bases between. CDR3 length: 16 residues. The CDR3 loop reads CASSPRGELRNEKLFF. The CDR3 DNA sequence: TGTGCCAGCTCACCACGGGGGGAACTGCGTAATGAAAAACTGTTTTTT.

This clone was detected only once. The genes are TRBV5-8 and TRBJ2-1; D is perhaps TRBD2 (6 bases). V gave up 3 bases and J gave up 3 bases, with 13 bases separating them. Germline CDR1 reads SGHTS; CDR2 reads YDEGEE. This CDR3 has 15 amino acids. CDR3 sequence (DNA): TGTGCCAGCAGCTCGGGACTCAGCGACTACAATGAGCAGTTCTTC. It encodes CASSSGLSDYNEQFF.

V is TRBV7-9 and J is TRBJ1-1; unclear D gene. The CDR3 extends over 15 amino acids. The germline V gene encodes CDR1 SEHNR and CDR2 FQNEAQ (reference sequence). The ends were cut back, 5 bases at V and 0 bases at J, with 13 bases in the middle. CDR3 loop: CASSLDGFMNTEAFF. CDR3 in DNA: TGTGCCAGCAGCCTCGACGGCTTTATGAACACTGAAGCTTTCTTT.

V is TRBV15 and J is TRBJ1-5, with 7 bases that match TRBD1. Losses at the gene ends were 0 bases for V and 9 bases for J; bases not matched to a gene: 2. The germline CDR1 and CDR2 sequences are LNHNV and YYDKDF (reference sequence). The CDR3 totals 13 residues. CDR3 amino acids: CATSRERGLPQHF. DNA for the CDR3: TGTGCCACCAGCAGAGAGAGGGGGCTGCCCCAGCATTTT.

The V call is TRBV6-6, the J call TRBJ1-1; maybe TRBD1 (6 bases). CDR1 MNHNY and CDR2 SVGAGI come from the germline V gene (reference sequence). The CDR3 spans 13 residues. The V end lost 7 bases, the J end lost 6 bases, and 15 bases lay between the germline ends. The CDR3 here is CASIETGTPEAFF. The CDR3 region has the DNA TGTGCCAGCATTGAGACAGGCACCCCTGAAGCTTTCTTT.

The V gene is TRBV18, the J gene TRBJ1-1; D is uncertain. Trimming left V 0 bases short and J 0 bases short, with 8 bases between. Germline CDR1 KGHSH, CDR2 LQKENI. This CDR3 has 15 residues. The CDR3 here is CASSPPLWVNTEAFF. The CDR3 DNA is TGTGCCAGCTCACCACCTCTTTGGGTGAACACTGAAGCTTTCTTT. Filled out from reference TRBV18 and TRBJ1-1, the complete variable domain reads NAGVMQNPRHLVRRRGQEARLRCSPMKGHSHVYWYRQLPEEGLKFMVYLQKENIIDESGMPKERFSAEFPKEGPSILRIQQVVRGDSAAYFCASSPPLWVNTEAFFGQGTRLTVV.

The chain carries TRBV7-9 and TRBJ2-3; no firm D call. The V end was cut by 5 bases, the J end by 0 bases, with 9 bases between. The V gene's germline CDR1 is SEHNR and CDR2 FQNEAQ (reference sequence). This CDR3 is built from 14 residues. The CDR3 here is CASSRWGSTDTQYF. Here the CDR3 DNA reads TGTGCCAGCAGCAGGTGGGGTAGCACAGATACGCAGTATTTT.

Concerning this clone itself: Other DNA sequences within the sample encode an identical CDR3. This rearrangement joins TRBV7-2 to TRBJ2-1; no clear D. This CDR3 has 11 residues. V lost 5 bases to trimming and J lost 8 bases, with 7 bases between them. Germline CDR1 SGHTA, CDR2 FQGNSA. The CDR3: CASSLGDEQFF. The DNA of the CDR3 is TGTGCCAGCAGCCTAGGCGATGAGCAGTTCTTC.

The rearrangement links TRBV13 to TRBJ1-3; D not resolved. The CDR3 is 17 amino acids. Trimming took off 0 bases at V and 0 bases at J, with 12 bases between the two ends. Germline V gene sequence: CDR1 PRHDT, CDR2 FYEKMQ (reference sequence). CDR3 region: CASSLGSGSGSGNTIYF. The DNA of the CDR3 is TGTGCCAGCAGCTTAGGTTCCGGCAGTGGCTCTGGAAACACCATATATTTT.

This clone was picked up one time. The same CDR3 also results from other DNA sequences found in this sample. The chain joins TRBV5-1 to TRBJ2-3, with D possibly being TRBD1 (6 bases). CDR1 and CDR2 (germline): SGHRS, YFSETQ. This CDR3 contains 15 residues. V shed 0 bases and J shed 0 bases, with 8 bases lying between them. CDR3 in DNA: TGCGCCAGCAGCTTGGCAACAGGGAGCACAGATACGCAGTATTTT. This sequence encodes CASSLATGSTDTQYF.

This sequence joins TRBV5-1 and TRBJ2-2; TRBD1 aligns across 7 bases. J was trimmed by 7 bases and V by 6 bases; bases with no gene match: 15. The CDR3 covers 16 residues. Germline lookup yields CDR1 SGHRS and CDR2 YFSETQ. The CDR3, as DNA: TGCGCCAGCAAGGGGACAGACTCTTACTCCGGCGGGGAGCTGTTTTTT. Protein product: CASKGTDSYSGGELFF.

The genes are TRBV7-6 and TRBJ2-2; the D gene could be TRBD1 or TRBD2 (6 bases each). Germline CDR1 reads SGHVS; CDR2 reads FNYEAQ. Between the trimmed V and J ends, which lost 5 bases and 1 base, there was a span of 11 bases. The CDR3 length is 15 residues. CDR3: CASSAQGGNTGELFF. The CDR3 DNA is TGTGCCAGCAGCGCACAGGGAGGGAACACCGGGGAGCTGTTTTTT.

The chain has TRBV5-1 and TRBJ1-6; a possible D gene is TRBD1 (6 bases). This CDR3 has 15 amino acids. Per germline, CDR1 SGHRS and CDR2 YFSETQ. V lost 1 base to trimming and J lost 7 bases, with 12 bases between them. For the CDR3, the DNA is TGCGCCAGCAGCTTGTTGGACAGCGGGAATTCACCCCTCCACTTT. Translation gives CASSLLDSGNSPLHF.

The genes are TRBV5-1 and TRBJ1-2; 8 bases line up with TRBD1. Germline trimming cut 9 bases from V and 5 bases from J; bases unmatched to any gene: 9. The length of the CDR3 is 13 residues. Germline V gene lookup returns CDR1 SGHRS and CDR2 YFSETQ. DNA for the CDR3: TGCGCCACCGGGACAGGCTTTACTTATGGCTACACCTTC. It codes for CATGTGFTYGYTF.

The genes are TRBV5-4 and TRBJ1-1; no clear D gene. Trimming took off 4 bases at V and 6 bases at J, with 16 bases between the two ends. Germline CDR1 and CDR2: SGHNT and YYREEE (reference sequence). The CDR3 extends over 14 amino acids. This CDR3 is CASSPDGPGAEAFF. The CDR3 nucleotides read TGTGCCAGCAGCCCCGACGGCCCTGGCGCTGAAGCTTTCTTT.

The genes are TRBV6-6 and TRBJ1-1; D is perhaps TRBD1 (5 bases). V was pared by 4 bases and J by 2 bases, with 11 bases between. The length of the CDR3 is 14 residues. Per the germline V gene, CDR1 is MNHNY and CDR2 is SVGAGI (reference sequence). This CDR3 reads CASSFGTVNTEAFF. In DNA, the CDR3 is TGTGCCAGCAGTTTCGGGACGGTAAACACTGAAGCTTTCTTT.

The chain recombines TRBV2 with TRBJ2-5; maybe TRBD2 (6 bases). The CDR3 spans 12 residues. The germline V gene encodes CDR1 SNHLY and CDR2 FYNNEI. Trimming left V 8 bases short and J 2 bases short, with 9 bases between. CDR3 DNA sequence: TGTGCCAGCGGCGGGGTTCAAGAGACCCAGTACTTC. Its translation: CASGGVQETQYF.

This clone was seen a single time. The V and J genes are TRBV18 and TRBJ2-5; no reliable D call. The CDR3 contains 13 residues. The germline CDR1 and CDR2 sequences are KGHSH and LQKENI. V dropped 5 bases and J dropped 2 bases, with 9 bases sitting between them. The DNA for the CDR3 is TGTGCCAGCTCAATCCAGCAACAAGAGACCCAGTACTTC. Amino acid sequence: CASSIQQQETQYF. Filled out from reference TRBV18 and TRBJ2-5, the complete variable domain reads NAGVMQNPRHLVRRRGQEARLRCSPMKGHSHVYWYRQLPEEGLKFMVYLQKENIIDESGMPKERFSAEFPKEGPSILRIQQVVRGDSAAYFCASSIQQQETQYFGPGTRLLVL.

This clone was seen only once. The rearrangement joins TRBV7-2 to TRBJ1-5; 7 bases map to TRBD1. CDR1 is SGHTA, CDR2 FQGNSA, per germline. V gave up 5 bases and J gave up 0 bases; unmatched junction bases: 4. The CDR3 consists of 15 residues. The CDR3 coding sequence is TGTGCCAGCAGCCTACAGGGGAGTAGCAATCAGCCCCAGCATTTT. Encoded protein: CASSLQGSSNQPQHF. Full variable domain (outside the CDR3, taken from reference TRBV7-2 and TRBJ1-5): GAGVSQSPSNKVTEKGKDVELRCDPISGHTALYWYRQSLGQGLEFLIYFQGNSAPDKSGLPSDRFSAERTGGSVSTLTIQRTQQEDSAVYLCASSLQGSSNQPQHFGDGTRLSIL.

This chain connects TRBV5-1 to TRBJ2-3; D might be TRBD2 (6 bases). Germline CDR1 and CDR2: SGHRS and YFSETQ. CDR3 length: 16 amino acids. V lost 0 bases to trimming and J lost 0 bases, with 11 bases between them. This CDR3 is CASSLDGSGSTDTQYF. CDR3 nucleotide sequence: TGCGCCAGCAGCTTGGACGGTAGCGGAAGCACAGATACGCAGTATTTT.

This clone was seen more than once but under ten times. V gene TRBV19 combines with J gene TRBJ2-7; D gene unclear. Germline-derived CDR1 and CDR2 are LNHDA and SQIVND (reference sequence). Between the trimmed V and J ends, which lost 2 bases and 3 bases, there was a span of 8 bases. The CDR3 has 13 residues. The CDR3 spells CASSILPDYEQYF. CDR3 DNA sequence: TGTGCCAGTAGTATACTGCCTGACTACGAGCAGTACTTC.

This chain links TRBV5-1 with TRBJ2-7, with D tentatively TRBD2 (5 bases). Trimming took off 5 bases at V and 4 bases at J, with 7 bases between the two ends. The CDR3 consists of 11 residues. CDR1 and CDR2 (germline): SGHRS, YFSETQ. The chain's CDR3 is CASRGEYEQYF. The CDR3, as DNA: TGCGCCAGCAGGGGAGAGTACGAGCAGTACTTC.

The chain employs TRBV5-1 and TRBJ2-1; TRBD1 matches 7 bases. The germline V gene encodes CDR1 SGHRS and CDR2 YFSETQ. V was pared by 0 bases and J by 4 bases, with 4 bases of the junction left unmatched. The CDR3 extends over 15 amino acids. The CDR3 here is CASSLGGQRYNEQFF. In DNA, the CDR3 is TGCGCCAGCAGCTTGGGGGGACAGAGGTACAATGAGCAGTTCTTC.